This record covers a single T cell receptor (beta chain). A much more abundant neighbour one base away suggests this may be a read error. Other DNA sequences within the sample encode an identical CDR3. The protocol was immunoSEQ multiplex PCR, while the TCRdb copy is restricted to in-frame clones and leaves out a portion. The sample lists 2,800 or so clones; roughly 80% were seen once. This sample is drawn from a study of brain metastases from non-small cell lung cancer. V was trimmed by 5 bases and J by 0 bases, leaving 16 bases between them. Germline V gene lookup returns CDR1 SGDLS and CDR2 YYNGEE. The CDR3 has 16 amino acids.

The origin of this receptor is a donor aged 40 or over with non-small cell lung cancer. V and J are TRBV9 and TRBJ2-3; D perhaps matches TRBD2 (5 bases). Specimen: primary lung tumor tissue. CDR3 amino acids: CASSPTWGASTDTQYF. Here the CDR3 DNA reads TGTGCCAGCAGTCCCACTTGGGGAGCGAGCACAGATACGCAGTATTTT.